The text below deals with one T cell receptor (beta chain). Its cognate antigen is unknown. The data were produced by immunoSEQ multiplex PCR, yet TCRdb's version contains in-frame clones alone and is incomplete. The sample has 150,000 to 200,000 clones, 70% to 90% seen once. The sample is drawn from a study of cytotoxic CD8 clonotypes in ibrutinib-treated CLL. V lost 6 bases to trimming and J lost 0 bases; unmatched junction nucleotides: 7. There are 16 residues in the CDR3. The germline V gene has CDR1 LNHDA and CDR2 SQIVND (reference sequence). Study-level results: Contraction or stability on treatment was seen for public clonotypes, which were uncommon. Clonality was elevated at ibrutinib response and had returned toward baseline at progression.

V usage is TRBV19 and J usage is TRBJ1-3; 8 positions match TRBD1. The receptor was isolated from a human donor with chronic lymphocytic leukemia. The sample here was PBMCs, taken at disease progression, from a patient treated with ibrutinib. This CDR3 is CASRITQGASGNTIYF. The CDR3 DNA reads TGTGCCAGTAGGATTACGCAGGGGGCCTCTGGAAACACCATATATTTT.